This is a list of T cell receptor beta chains from one sample in a study of blood T cell repertoires in COVID-19. The protocol was immunoSEQ multiplex PCR, while the TCRdb copy is restricted to in-frame clones and leaves out a portion. The table lists roughly 160,000 clones, approximately 79% of them singletons. The sample consisted of peripheral blood. These receptors were collected from an elderly woman with acute or convalescent COVID-19. Both conserved end residues are part of each CDR3. Fields, in order: V gene, D gene, J gene, clone size, CDR3 protein, CDR3 DNA. The D gene is left open where the match is weak. Where a row states a size, it is once, few, many or the class of an expanded clone; other rows omit it.

TRBV6-5,NA,TRBJ1-1,NA,CASSYSNGWAEAFF,TGTGCCAGCAGTTACTCGAACGGGTGGGCTGAAGCTTTCTTT
TRBV7-2,TRBD1,TRBJ1-3,NA,CASNQGASGNTIYF,TGTGCCAGCAATCAGGGGGCCTCTGGAAACACCATATATTTT
TRBV30,NA,TRBJ1-1,once,CAWSRSGWGEAFF,TGTGCCTGGAGTAGGAGTGGGTGGGGCGAAGCTTTCTTT
TRBV15,NA,TRBJ1-1,few,CATSRDQGMTEAFF,TGTGCCACCAGCAGAGATCAGGGAATGACTGAAGCTTTCTTT
TRBV10-1,TRBD2,TRBJ2-1,once,CASSRLAGEIYNEQFF,TGCGCCAGCAGTCGACTAGCGGGAGAGATCTACAATGAGCAGTTCTTC
TRBV14,NA,TRBJ2-7,few,CASSQAVPYEQYF,TGTGCCAGCAGCCAAGCAGTCCCCTACGAGCAGTACTTC
TRBV9,TRBD1,TRBJ2-3,NA,CASSVAATGADTQYF,TGTGCCAGCAGCGTAGCGGCTACAGGGGCAGATACGCAGTATTTT
TRBV28,NA,TRBJ2-1,NA,CASRLGGYNEQFF,TGTGCCAGCCGTCTGGGGGGCTACAATGAGCAGTTCTTC
TRBV9,NA,TRBJ1-3,NA,CASTFSGSSGNTIYF,TGTGCCAGCACCTTCTCAGGTTCCTCTGGAAACACCATATATTTT
TRBV6-5,TRBD1,TRBJ2-2,NA,CASTQGAWGTGELFF,TGTGCCAGCACACAGGGGGCTTGGGGCACCGGGGAGCTGTTTTTT
TRBV28,TRBD2,TRBJ2-7,NA,CASSPGGGPYEQYF,TGTGCCAGCAGTCCCGGGGGAGGGCCCTACGAGCAGTACTTC
TRBV4-2,NA,TRBJ1-2,NA,CASRGDSPDYGYTF,TGTGCCAGCAGAGGTGACAGCCCCGACTATGGCTACACCTTC
TRBV28,NA,TRBJ2-7,once,CASSFFGGVKYEQYF,TGTGCCAGCAGTTTTTTTGGGGGCGTAAAGTACGAGCAGTACTTC
TRBV29-1,NA,TRBJ2-5,NA,CSVEDLEETQYF,TGCAGCGTTGAAGATTTAGAAGAGACCCAGTACTTC
TRBV10-3,TRBD2,TRBJ2-1,NA,CAISRESGGWRFF,TGTGCCATCAGCCGGGAATCGGGGGGGTGGCGGTTCTTC
TRBV7-9,TRBD2,TRBJ2-7,NA,CASSLAAGGRVEGEQYF,TGTGCCAGCAGCTTAGCCGCGGGGGGCCGGGTGGAAGGAGAGCAGTACTTC
TRBV27,NA,TRBJ1-3,NA,CASSLSSLLSGNTIYF,TGTGCCAGCAGTTTATCGAGCCTCCTCTCTGGAAACACCATATATTTT
TRBV6-5,NA,TRBJ1-4,NA,CASRAGDATNEKLFF,TGTGCCAGCAGGGCCGGGGATGCAACTAATGAAAAACTGTTTTTT
TRBV27,NA,TRBJ2-6,NA,CASTLGASGANVLTF,TGTGCCAGCACCCTAGGTGCATCTGGGGCCAACGTCCTGACTTTC
TRBV10-3,NA,TRBJ2-3,NA,CAISDSRDRPDTQYF,TGTGCCATCAGTGATTCGCGGGATCGGCCAGATACGCAGTATTTT
TRBV14,TRBD2,TRBJ2-5,NA,CASSHGGLAGAETQYF,TGTGCCAGCAGCCATGGGGGACTAGCGGGAGCAGAGACCCAGTACTTC
TRBV5-4,NA,TRBJ2-7,NA,CASSLESVLSYEQYF,TGTGCCAGCAGCTTGGAGAGCGTTCTCTCCTACGAGCAGTACTTC
TRBV21-1,NA,TRBJ1-4,NA,CASSKESWSESEGDTLVGKLFF,TGTGCCAGCAGCAAAGAGTCGTGGAGTGAGTCTGAAGGGGATACCCTTGTTGGGAAACTGTTTTTT
TRBV10-3,TRBD2,TRBJ2-5,NA,CAISTTPGLGVQETQYF,TGTGCCATCAGCACAACTCCGGGACTAGGGGTCCAAGAGACCCAGTACTTC
TRBV19,NA,TRBJ2-1,NA,CASSIGGSVEQFF,TGTGCCAGTAGTATCGGGGGATCGGTTGAGCAGTTCTTC
TRBV10-3,NA,TRBJ2-7,NA,CAIESNSYEQYF,TGTGCCATCGAGTCTAACTCCTACGAGCAGTACTTC
TRBV7-8,NA,TRBJ2-3,NA,CASSLTGSTDTQYF,TGTGCCAGCAGCTTAACAGGGAGCACAGATACGCAGTATTTT
TRBV4-1,NA,TRBJ1-1,few,CASSQEGQGRGNTEAFF,TGCGCCAGCAGCCAAGAAGGGCAGGGCCGTGGGAACACTGAAGCTTTCTTT
TRBV28,NA,TRBJ2-7,NA,CASSLGAYEQYF,TGTGCCAGCAGTTTAGGAGCTTACGAGCAGTACTTC
TRBV28,TRBD2,TRBJ2-1,NA,CASRKPLAGGDEQFF,TGTGCCAGCAGAAAACCTCTAGCGGGAGGAGATGAGCAGTTCTTC
TRBV7-2,NA,TRBJ2-5,few,CASTQYSGASGETQYF,TGTGCCAGCACGCAGTATTCGGGAGCCAGTGGAGAGACCCAGTACTTC
TRBV4-1,TRBD1,TRBJ2-5,NA,CASSQEGGSGQGFKGTETQYF,TGCGCCAGCAGCCAAGAGGGGGGATCGGGACAGGGTTTTAAGGGAACAGAGACCCAGTACTTC
TRBV2,TRBD1,TRBJ2-3,NA,CASTYRTGASDTQYF,TGTGCCAGCACCTATAGGACAGGGGCGTCAGATACGCAGTATTTT
TRBV28,TRBD1,TRBJ2-3,NA,CASSPGGAGDTQYF,TGTGCCAGCAGCCCAGGGGGCGCAGGAGATACGCAGTATTTT
TRBV10-1,NA,TRBJ2-2,NA,CASSESRHYGGGELFF,TGCGCCAGCAGTGAGTCGAGACATTATGGTGGCGGGGAGCTGTTTTTT
TRBV2,NA,TRBJ1-2,NA,CASSVQPPVSFF,TGTGCCAGCAGTGTGCAACCTCCGGTCTCCTTCTTC
TRBV10-3,NA,TRBJ1-3,NA,CAISAPPAGNTIYF,TGTGCCATCAGTGCCCCACCAGCTGGAAACACCATATATTTT
TRBV7-6,NA,TRBJ1-4,NA,CASSSHHSEKLFF,TGTGCCAGCAGCTCTCACCACTCTGAAAAACTGTTTTTT
TRBV11-2,TRBD2,TRBJ2-1,NA,CASSRTSGQIENEQFF,TGTGCCAGCAGCCGGACTAGCGGCCAAATAGAGAATGAGCAGTTCTTC
TRBV4-2,NA,TRBJ2-3,few,CASSLAAGPSLYTDTQYF,TGTGCCAGCAGCTTGGCGGCGGGCCCGTCCCTTTACACAGATACGCAGTATTTT
TRBV6-1,TRBD2,TRBJ2-1,NA,CASSESGNAYNEQFF,TGTGCCAGCAGTGAAAGCGGGAACGCCTACAATGAGCAGTTCTTC
TRBV7-9,NA,TRBJ2-7,few,CASSLGSLEQYF,TGTGCCAGCAGCTTAGGGAGTCTCGAGCAGTACTTC
TRBV5-6,TRBD2,TRBJ2-7,NA,CASSLTSGINEQYF,TGTGCCAGCAGCTTGACTAGCGGGATCAACGAGCAGTACTTC